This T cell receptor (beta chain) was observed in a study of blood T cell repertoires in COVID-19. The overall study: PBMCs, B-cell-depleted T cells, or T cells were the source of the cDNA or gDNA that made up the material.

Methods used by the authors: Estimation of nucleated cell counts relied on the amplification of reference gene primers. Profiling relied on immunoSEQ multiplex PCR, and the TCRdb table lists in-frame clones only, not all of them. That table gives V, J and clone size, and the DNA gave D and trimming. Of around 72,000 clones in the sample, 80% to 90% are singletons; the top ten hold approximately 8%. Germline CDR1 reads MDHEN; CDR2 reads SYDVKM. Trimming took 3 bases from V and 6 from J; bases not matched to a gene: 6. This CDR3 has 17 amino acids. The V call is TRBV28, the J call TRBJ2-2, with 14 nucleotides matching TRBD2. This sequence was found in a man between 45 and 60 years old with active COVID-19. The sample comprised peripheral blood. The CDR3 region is CASSFWRLAGGPGELFF. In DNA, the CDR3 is TGTGCCAGCAGTTTCTGGAGACTAGCGGGAGGGCCCGGGGAGCTGTTTTTT.